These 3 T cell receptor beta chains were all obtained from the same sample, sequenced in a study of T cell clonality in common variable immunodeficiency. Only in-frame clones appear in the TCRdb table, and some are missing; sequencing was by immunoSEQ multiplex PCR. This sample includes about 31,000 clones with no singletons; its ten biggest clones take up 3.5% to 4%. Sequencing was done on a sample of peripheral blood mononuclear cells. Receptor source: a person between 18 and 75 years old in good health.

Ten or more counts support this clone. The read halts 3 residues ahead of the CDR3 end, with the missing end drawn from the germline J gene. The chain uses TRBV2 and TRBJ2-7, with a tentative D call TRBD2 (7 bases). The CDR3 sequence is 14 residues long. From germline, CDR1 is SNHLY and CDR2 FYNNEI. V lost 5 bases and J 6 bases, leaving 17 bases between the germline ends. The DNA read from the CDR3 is TGTGCCAGCAGTTGGGGGGGGGCTGATCTCGAG. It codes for CASSWGGADLE. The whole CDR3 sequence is CASSWGGADLEQYF.

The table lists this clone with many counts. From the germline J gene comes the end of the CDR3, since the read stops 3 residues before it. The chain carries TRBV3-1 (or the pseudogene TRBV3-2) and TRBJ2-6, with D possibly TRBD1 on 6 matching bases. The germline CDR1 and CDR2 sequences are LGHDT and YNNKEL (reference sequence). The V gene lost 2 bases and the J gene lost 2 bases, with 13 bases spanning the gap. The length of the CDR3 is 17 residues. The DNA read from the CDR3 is TGTGCCAGCAGCCAAACCACAGGGTCCCCTGGGGCCAACGTC. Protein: CASSQTTGSPGANV. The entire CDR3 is CASSQTTGSPGANVLTF.

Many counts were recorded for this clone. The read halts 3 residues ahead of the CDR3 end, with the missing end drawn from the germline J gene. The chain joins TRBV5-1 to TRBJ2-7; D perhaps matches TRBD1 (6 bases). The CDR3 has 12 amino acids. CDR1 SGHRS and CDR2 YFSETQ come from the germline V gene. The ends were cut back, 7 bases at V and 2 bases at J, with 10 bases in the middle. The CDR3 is CASGPGAYEQYF. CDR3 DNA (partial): TGCGCCAGCGGCCCAGGGGCCTACGAG.